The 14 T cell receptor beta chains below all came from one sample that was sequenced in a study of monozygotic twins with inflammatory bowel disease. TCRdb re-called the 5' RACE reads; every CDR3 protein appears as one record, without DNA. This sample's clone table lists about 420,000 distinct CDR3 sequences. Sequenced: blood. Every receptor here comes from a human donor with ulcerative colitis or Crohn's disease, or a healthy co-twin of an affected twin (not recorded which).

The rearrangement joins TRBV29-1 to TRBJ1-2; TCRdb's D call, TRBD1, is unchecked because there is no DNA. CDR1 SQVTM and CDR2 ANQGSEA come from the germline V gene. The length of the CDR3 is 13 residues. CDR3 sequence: CSVGPQGSYGYTF.

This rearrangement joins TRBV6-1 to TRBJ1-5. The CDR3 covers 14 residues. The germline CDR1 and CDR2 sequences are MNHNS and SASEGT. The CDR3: CASRDRSGVQPQHF.

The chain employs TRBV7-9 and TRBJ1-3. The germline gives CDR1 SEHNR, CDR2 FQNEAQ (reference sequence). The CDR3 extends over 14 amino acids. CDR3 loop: CASSSLGSGNTIYF. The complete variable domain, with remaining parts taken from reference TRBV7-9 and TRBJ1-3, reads DTGVSQNPRHKITKRGQNVTFRCDPISEHNRLYWYRQTLGQGPEFLTYFQNEAQLEKSRLLSDRFSAERPKGSFSTLEIQRTEQGDSAMYLCASSSLGSGNTIYFGEGSWLTVV.

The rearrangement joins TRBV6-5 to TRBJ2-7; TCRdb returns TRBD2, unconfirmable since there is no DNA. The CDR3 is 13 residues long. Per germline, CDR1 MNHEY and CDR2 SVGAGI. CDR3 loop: CASRAAGTYEQYF.

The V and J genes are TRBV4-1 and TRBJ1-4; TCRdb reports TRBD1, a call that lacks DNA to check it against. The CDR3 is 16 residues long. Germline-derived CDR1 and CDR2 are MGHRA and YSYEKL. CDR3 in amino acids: CASRPSPGRANEKLFF.

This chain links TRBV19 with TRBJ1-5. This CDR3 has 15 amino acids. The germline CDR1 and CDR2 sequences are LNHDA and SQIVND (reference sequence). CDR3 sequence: CASSIGSYSNQPQHF.

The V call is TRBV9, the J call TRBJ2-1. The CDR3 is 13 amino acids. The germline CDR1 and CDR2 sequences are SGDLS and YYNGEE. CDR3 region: CASSSKLTNEQFF.

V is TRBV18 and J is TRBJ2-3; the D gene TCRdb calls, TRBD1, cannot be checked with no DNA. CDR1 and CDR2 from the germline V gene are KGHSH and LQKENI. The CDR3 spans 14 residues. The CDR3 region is CASSPPLRGDTQYF.

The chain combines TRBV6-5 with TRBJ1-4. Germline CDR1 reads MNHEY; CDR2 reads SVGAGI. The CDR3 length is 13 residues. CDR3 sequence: CASSWGTNEKLFF.

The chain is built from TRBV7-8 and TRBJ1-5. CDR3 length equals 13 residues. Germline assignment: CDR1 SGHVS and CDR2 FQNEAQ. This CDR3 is CASRKDRNQPQHF.

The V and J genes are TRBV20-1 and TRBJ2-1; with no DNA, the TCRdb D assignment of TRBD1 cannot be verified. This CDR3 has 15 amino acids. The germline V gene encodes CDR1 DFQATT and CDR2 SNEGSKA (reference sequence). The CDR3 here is CSARDPEGALNEQFF.

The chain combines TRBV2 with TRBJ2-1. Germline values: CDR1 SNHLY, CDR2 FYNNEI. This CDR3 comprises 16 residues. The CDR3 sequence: CASSVSRTSSYNEQFF.

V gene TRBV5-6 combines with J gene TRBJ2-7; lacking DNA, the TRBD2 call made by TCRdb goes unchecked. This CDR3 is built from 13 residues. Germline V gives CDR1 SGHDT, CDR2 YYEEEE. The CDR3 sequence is CASSSGGIYEQYF. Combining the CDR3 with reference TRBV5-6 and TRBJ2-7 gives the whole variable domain DAGVTQSPTHLIKTRGQQVTLRCSPKSGHDTVSWYQQALGQGPQFIFQYYEEEERQRGNFPDRFSGHQFPNYSSELNVNALLLGDSALYLCASSSGGIYEQYFGPGTRLTVT.

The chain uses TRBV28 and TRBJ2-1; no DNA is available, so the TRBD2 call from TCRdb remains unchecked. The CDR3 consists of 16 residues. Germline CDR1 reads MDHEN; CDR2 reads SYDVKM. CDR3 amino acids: CASRRDSQWSYNEQFF.